The T cell receptor (beta chain) described here comes from a study of blood T cell repertoires in COVID-19. The data were produced by immunoSEQ multiplex PCR, yet TCRdb's version contains in-frame clones alone and is incomplete. The sample shows around 310,000 clones, 80% to 90% of them seen only once. V lost 0 bases to trimming and J lost 4 bases, with 8 bases between them. Germline V gives CDR1 SGHRS, CDR2 YFSETQ. The CDR3 is made up of 13 amino acids. The specimen was PBMCs or T cells enriched from blood (not recorded which). This rearrangement joins TRBV5-1 to TRBJ2-7; no firm D call. This sequence was found in a man aged 25-45 years who had recovered from COVID-19. CDR3 protein: CASSLGQIYEQYF. CDR3 nucleotide sequence: TGCGCCAGCAGCTTGGGGCAGATATACGAGCAGTACTTC.